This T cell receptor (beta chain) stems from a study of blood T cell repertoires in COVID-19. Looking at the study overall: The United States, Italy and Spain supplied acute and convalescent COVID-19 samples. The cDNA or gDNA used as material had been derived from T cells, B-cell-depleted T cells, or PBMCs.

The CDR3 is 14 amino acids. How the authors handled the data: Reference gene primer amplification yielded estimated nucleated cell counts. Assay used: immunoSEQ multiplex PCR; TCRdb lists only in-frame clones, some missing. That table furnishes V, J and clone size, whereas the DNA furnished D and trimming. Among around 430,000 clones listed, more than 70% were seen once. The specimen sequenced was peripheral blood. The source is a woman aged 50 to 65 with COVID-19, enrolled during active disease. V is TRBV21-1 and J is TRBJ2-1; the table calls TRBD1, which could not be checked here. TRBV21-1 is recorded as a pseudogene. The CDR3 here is CASSLPTVYNEQFF. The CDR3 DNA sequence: TGTGCCAGCAGCCTACCGACAGTTTACAATGAGCAGTTCTTC.